A single sample gave rise to the 10 T cell receptor beta chains below, sequenced in a study of T cell responses to AZD1222 COVID-19 vaccine. The table came from immunoSEQ multiplex PCR; TCRdb's copy has only in-frame clones and leaves some out. The sample has roughly 160,000 clones, 92% seen once. The material was peripheral blood, obtained 28 days after the second AZD1222 dose. These receptor sequences come from an adult who received the AZD1222 COVID-19 vaccine.

In this sample, this clone turned up once. This rearrangement joins TRBV3-1 (or the pseudogene TRBV3-2) to TRBJ2-1, with 8 nucleotides matching TRBD1. CDR1 is LGHDT, CDR2 YNNKEL, per germline (reference sequence). The V gene end was trimmed by 1 base and the J gene end by 9 bases; junction bases not matched to a gene: 5. The CDR3 totals 14 residues. The CDR3 coding sequence is TGTGCCAGCAGCCAAGGAGGGACAGGCGGTGAGCAGTTCTTC. Translation: CASSQGGTGGEQFF.

This clone was seen just once. J is TRBJ1-2 and V is TRBV11-2; 10 bases are a match to TRBD1. The V gene's germline CDR1 is SGHAT and CDR2 FQNNGV. The CDR3 extends over 15 amino acids. The junction had 9 bases not matched to a gene; V was cut back by 3 bases and J by 8 bases. DNA for the CDR3: TGTGCCAGCAGCTTCCCGGGACAGGGGCCGGGAGGCTACACCTTC. It yields the protein CASSFPGQGPGGYTF.

The CDR3 sequence: CASSRMEIDSSGRTDTQYF. CDR3 bases: TGTGCCAGCAGCCGGATGGAGATAGATTCTAGCGGGAGAACAGATACGCAGTATTTT. V gene TRBV3-1 (or the pseudogene TRBV3-2) combines with J gene TRBJ2-3, with 10 bases lining up with TRBD2. There are 19 residues in the CDR3. J lost 3 bases, V lost 4 bases, and 16 bases had no gene match. Per the germline V gene, CDR1 is LGHDT and CDR2 is YNNKEL (reference sequence).

This chain joins TRBV4-2 and TRBJ2-7, with D maybe TRBD2 (5 bases). Germline V gives CDR1 LGHNA, CDR2 YNFKEQ. V was pared by 10 bases and J by 1 base, with 17 bases between. The length of the CDR3 is 14 residues. The CDR3 DNA follows: TGTGCCACCGCTCTCTCCCTAGCATCCTACGAGCAGTACTTC. Its protein is CATALSLASYEQYF.

This clone was observed a handful of times. Additional DNA sequences in this sample encode the identical CDR3. The chain employs TRBV5-6 and TRBJ1-5; tentative D call: TRBD1 (5 bases). Germline V gene lookup returns CDR1 SGHDT and CDR2 YYEEEE. This CDR3 is 14 amino acids long. The V gene lost 4 bases and the J gene lost 0 bases, with 8 bases spanning the gap. The CDR3 DNA reads TGTGCCAGCAGCCTGGGACTTAGCAATCAGCCCCAGCATTTT. Translating it yields CASSLGLSNQPQHF. The complete variable domain, with remaining parts taken from reference TRBV5-6 and TRBJ1-5, reads DAGVTQSPTHLIKTRGQQVTLRCSPKSGHDTVSWYQQALGQGPQFIFQYYEEEERQRGNFPDRFSGHQFPNYSSELNVNALLLGDSALYLCASSLGLSNQPQHFGDGTRLSIL.

This chain joins TRBV27 and TRBJ1-1; D might be TRBD1 (6 bases). Germline CDR1 reads MNHEY; CDR2 reads SMNVEV (reference sequence). The CDR3 is 15 residues long. The V and J ends lost 6 bases and 0 bases respectively, with 14 bases between them. The CDR3 is CASRPQGIMNTEAFF. CDR3 nucleotides: TGTGCCAGCAGACCCCAGGGGATTATGAACACTGAAGCTTTCTTT.

This sequence joins TRBV2 and TRBJ1-5; the D gene is possibly TRBD1 (5 bases). The CDR3 is 15 residues long. Germline values: CDR1 SNHLY, CDR2 FYNNEI. V was trimmed by 4 bases and J by 2 bases, leaving 12 bases between them. CDR3 nucleotide sequence: TGTGCCAGCAGTGTTACTGGGGCCGGCAATCAGCCCCAGCATTTT. This codes for CASSVTGAGNQPQHF.

The chain links TRBV7-8 to TRBJ1-4, with D unclear. The CDR3 length is 16 residues. Trimming removed 1 base at V and 5 bases at J, with 14 bases between. In germline, CDR1 is SGHVS, CDR2 FQNEAQ. CDR3 sequence: CASSLEGLGQNEKLFF. CDR3 in DNA: TGTGCCAGCAGCTTAGAGGGTTTGGGCCAAAATGAAAAACTGTTTTTT.

The CDR3 sequence is CASSQANLIQADGYTF. In DNA form, the CDR3 reads TGCGCCAGCAGCCAAGCGAATCTGATTCAGGCTGATGGCTACACCTTC. This chain uses TRBV4-1 with TRBJ1-2; D is unclear. CDR1 MGHRA and CDR2 YSYEKL come from the germline V gene. Trimming shortened V by 1 base and J by 6 bases, and 18 bases separated the two germline ends. This CDR3 is built from 16 residues.

The V call is TRBV7-9, the J call TRBJ1-1; the D gene is possibly TRBD1 (6 bases). This CDR3 region has 13 residues. Germline V lookup: CDR1 SEHNR, CDR2 FQNEAQ (reference sequence). V gave up 4 bases and J gave up 11 bases, with 17 bases separating them. The CDR3 sequence: CASSSTGGGPAFF. The CDR3 DNA sequence: TGTGCCAGCAGCTCTACGGGGGGCGGACCCGCTTTCTTT.